A selection of T cell receptor beta chains follows, all from one sample in a study of T cells after yellow fever vaccination. TCRdb analysed the 5' RACE reads with MiXCR anew, one entry per CDR3 protein. Here the sample spans some 300,000 distinct CDR3 sequences, approximately 8% being singletons. This specimen was CD4+ T cells sorted from PBMCs, taken 5 days after the yellow fever booster vaccination. The receptors shown here come from a man aged 18 to 29 who received the YFV17D yellow fever vaccine. The CDR3 runs from the conserved cysteine through the conserved F or W. A D gene is named only where the DNA matches it firmly. Clone size is given for some rows only: seen once, a few or many times, or a class if the clone is expanded.

d_gene | j_gene | abundance | v_gene | CDR3aa | CDR3nt
NA | TRBJ2-5 | NA | TRBV7-2 | CASSFGYEETQYF | TGTGCCAGCAGCTTCGGATATGAAGAGACCCAGTACTTC
NA | TRBJ2-1 | few | TRBV11-2 | CASSGPAYNEQFF | TGTGCCAGCAGCGGCCCGGCCTACAATGAGCAGTTCTTC
NA | TRBJ2-3 | NA | TRBV5-6 | CASSSMGTDTQYF | TGTGCCAGCAGCTCCATGGGGACAGATACGCAGTATTTT
TRBD1 | TRBJ2-1 | NA | TRBV4-2 | CASSQEGLGQPYNEQFF | TGTGCCAGCAGCCAAGAGGGCTTGGGACAGCCTTACAATGAGCAGTTCTTC
NA | TRBJ1-1 | many | TRBV4-3 | CASSQLERNTEAFF | TGCGCCAGCAGCCAACTGGAACGGAACACTGAAGCTTTCTTT
TRBD1 | TRBJ2-7 | NA | TRBV10-3 | CAISEQRGQGVEQYF | TGTGCCATCAGTGAGCAAAGAGGACAGGGAGTCGAGCAGTACTTC
NA | TRBJ1-6 | NA | TRBV7-2 | CASSNMGYSPLHF | TGTGCCAGCAGCAACATGGGATATTCACCCCTCCACTTT
NA | TRBJ2-5 | many | TRBV12-3/TRBV12-4 | CASSLIPRRGVETQYF | TGTGCCAGCAGTTTAATTCCCCGGCGGGGCGTAGAGACCCAGTACTTC
NA | TRBJ1-3 | NA | TRBV7-9 | CASSLLSSGNTIYF | TGTGCCAGCAGCTTATTGAGCTCTGGAAACACCATATATTTT
NA | TRBJ1-1 | NA | TRBV28 | CASLGHMNTEAFF | TGTGCCAGCTTGGGACACATGAACACTGAAGCTTTCTTT
NA | TRBJ1-5 | few | TRBV6-5 | CASSSTGLHQPQHF | TGTGCCAGCAGCTCAACAGGGCTTCATCAGCCCCAGCATTTT
TRBD1 | TRBJ1-5 | few | TRBV10-3 | CATRTGVNQPQHF | TGTGCCACCAGGACAGGGGTTAATCAGCCCCAGCATTTT